The clone carrying this T cell receptor beta chain was seen repeatedly, ten times or more. Its antigen is unknown. What was amplified from RNA transcripts were TCR beta CDR3 regions. With the HTBI primer set, the TCR CDR3 went through a first round of RT-PCR. MiXCR, run by TCRdb on the multiplex PCR reads, gives a single entry per CDR3 protein. The sample has 600,000 to 750,000 distinct CDR3 sequences; 15% to 20% are singletons. This sample is drawn from a study of T cells in Graves' hyperthyroidism and ophthalmopathy. Broader study findings: It was a median around 6 months before onset that the model predicted ophthalmopathy. By a 13 V-J model, ophthalmopathy was set apart from stable hyperthyroidism. The majority of expanded thyroid clonotypes above 0.001 also appeared in blood.

Each diagnosis drew on symptoms, thyroxine, TRAb, thyroid ultrasound and orbital computed tomography findings. Germline lookup yields CDR1 SQVTM and CDR2 ANQGSEA. This CDR3 spans 11 amino acids. Trimming stripped 0 bases from V and 6 bases from J, with 5 bases between. V and J are TRBV29-1 and TRBJ1-2; D unclear. Material: blood. The receptor was isolated from a man over 45 with Graves' hyperthyroidism. CDR3 DNA: TGCAGCGTTGAAGATCAGGATGGCTACACCTTC. Translating it yields CSVEDQDGYTF.